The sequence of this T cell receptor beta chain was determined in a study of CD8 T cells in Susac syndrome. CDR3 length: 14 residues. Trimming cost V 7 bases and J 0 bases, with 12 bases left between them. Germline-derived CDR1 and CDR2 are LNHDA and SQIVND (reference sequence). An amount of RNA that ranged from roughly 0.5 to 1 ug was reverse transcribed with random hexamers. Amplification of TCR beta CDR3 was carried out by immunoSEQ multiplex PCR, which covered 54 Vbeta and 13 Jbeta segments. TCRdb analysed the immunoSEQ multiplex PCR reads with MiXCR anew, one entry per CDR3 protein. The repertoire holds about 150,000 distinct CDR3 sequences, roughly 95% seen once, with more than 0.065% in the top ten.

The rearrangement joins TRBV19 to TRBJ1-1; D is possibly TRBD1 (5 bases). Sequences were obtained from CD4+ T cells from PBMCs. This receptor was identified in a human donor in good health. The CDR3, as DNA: TGTGCCAGTACCCAGGGTAGGATGAACACTGAAGCTTTCTTT. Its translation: CASTQGRMNTEAFF.